These 22 T cell receptor beta chains originate from one sample sequenced in a study of blood T cell repertoires in COVID-19. TCRdb's copy holds only in-frame clones and misses some; the assay was immunoSEQ multiplex PCR. There are more than 95,000 clones in the sample; about 80% occur only once, and around 12% lies in the top ten. Sequencing input: peripheral blood. The receptors originated from a human donor in a cohort sampled during active COVID-19.

The chain couples TRBV4-2 to TRBJ1-5; a possible D gene is TRBD1 (5 bases). CDR3 length equals 15 residues. Germline assignment: CDR1 LGHNA and CDR2 YNFKEQ. With 0 bases removed from V and 9 bases from J, the gap between germline ends came to 15 bases. The CDR3 DNA reads as TGTGCCAGCAGCCAAGACTTGGGGGGAGTTGGGCCCCAGCATTTT. It yields the protein CASSQDLGGVGPQHF.

This clone showed up just once. The rearrangement links TRBV5-6 to TRBJ2-7, with a tentative D call TRBD2 (6 bases). Trimming took 8 bases from V and 0 from J, leaving 15 bases between them. Germline loops: CDR1 SGHDT, CDR2 YYEEEE. The CDR3 loop spans 14 amino acids. CDR3 sequence: CASRRGPSSYEQYF. The CDR3 coding sequence is TGTGCCAGTCGGAGGGGACCAAGCTCCTACGAGCAGTACTTC.

This chain links TRBV27 with TRBJ1-1; 7 bases align to TRBD1. This CDR3 region has 14 residues. Germline CDR1 MNHEY, CDR2 SMNVEV (reference sequence). The J segment lost 4 bases and the V segment lost 9 bases, leaving 11 bases of the junction unmatched. The CDR3 DNA is TGTGCCAGTCGCTCGACAGGGCTGGGCACTGAAGCTTTCTTT. This translates into CASRSTGLGTEAFF.

The chain is built from TRBV19 and TRBJ2-4; D unresolved. The germline V gene has CDR1 LNHDA and CDR2 SQIVND (reference sequence). Deletions cut 1 base from V and 0 bases from J, with 10 bases between. The CDR3 is made up of 16 amino acids. The CDR3 region has the DNA TGTGCCAGTAGTATAGGAGGCACTCTAGCCAAAAACATTCAGTACTTC. Encoded protein: CASSIGGTLAKNIQYF.

The chain joins TRBV7-3 to TRBJ1-2, with TRBD1 matching 10 bases. Germline V CDR1 and CDR2: SGHTA, FQGTGA. With 4 bases clipped from V and 5 bases from J, the junction kept 4 bases outside the gene matches. The length of the CDR3 is 14 residues. The CDR3 sequence is CASSSGTGDYGYTF. The CDR3 nucleotides are TGTGCCAGCAGCTCAGGGACAGGGGATTATGGCTACACCTTC.

The chain has TRBV25-1 and TRBJ1-4; D is possibly TRBD1 (6 bases). V was pared by 3 bases and J by 8 bases, with 13 bases between. Germline V gene lookup returns CDR1 MGHDK and CDR2 SYGVNS. There are 14 residues in the CDR3. CDR3 loop: CASSDWGGEEKLFF. DNA for the CDR3: TGTGCCAGCAGTGACTGGGGGGGCGAAGAAAAACTGTTTTTT.

The chain combines TRBV9 with TRBJ2-2; D gene ambiguous. Trimming pared 0 bases from V and 7 bases from J, leaving 10 bases between. The CDR3 runs to 14 residues. The germline V gene has CDR1 SGDLS and CDR2 YYNGEE. The CDR3 DNA is TGTGCCAGCAGCGTAGCTCTCGCGATCGGGGAGCTGTTTTTT. This sequence encodes CASSVALAIGELFF.

The rearrangement links TRBV2 to TRBJ2-1; TRBD2 aligns across 15 bases. The V and J ends lost 6 bases and 8 bases, in that order; junction bases with no gene match: 5. Germline-derived CDR1 and CDR2 are SNHLY and FYNNEI. There are 15 residues in the CDR3. The CDR3 region is CASSKRTSGGDEQFF. DNA for the CDR3: TGTGCCAGCAGCAAGCGGACTAGCGGGGGGGATGAGCAGTTCTTC. The full variable domain, completed using reference TRBV2 and TRBJ2-1, is EPEVTQTPSHQVTQMGQEVILRCVPISNHLYFYWYRQILGQKVEFLVSFYNNEISEKSEIFDDQFSVERPDGSNFTLKIRSTKLEDSAMYFCASSKRTSGGDEQFFGPGTRLTVL.

J is TRBJ2-5 and V is TRBV2; 9 positions match TRBD1. Per germline, CDR1 SNHLY and CDR2 FYNNEI. The CDR3 has 13 residues. J was trimmed by 7 bases and V by 7 bases; bases with no gene match: 7. The CDR3 nucleotides are TGTGCCAGCACCCGGACAGGGGAGGGGACCCAGTACTTC. Translated, it gives CASTRTGEGTQYF.

This sequence joins TRBV12-5 and TRBJ2-5; 9 positions agree with TRBD2. In germline, CDR1 is LGHNT, CDR2 FRNRAP. Trimming cost V 6 bases and J 7 bases; bases outside gene matches: 9. The CDR3 has 14 residues. The CDR3 region is CASGRAGGGGTQYF. DNA of the CDR3: TGTGCTAGTGGACGAGCGGGGGGTGGTGGGACCCAGTACTTC.

The chain joins TRBV7-2 to TRBJ2-7, with 10 bases identical to TRBD1. This CDR3 contains 15 residues. Germline CDR1 SGHTA, CDR2 FQGNSA. V dropped 1 base and J dropped 5; count of bases not matched to a gene: 5. CDR3 sequence (DNA): TGTGCCAGCAGCTTAGAAGGGACAGGGGTTAACGAGCAGTACTTC. Protein: CASSLEGTGVNEQYF.

This chain uses TRBV2 with TRBJ1-1, with no clear D. The germline CDR1 and CDR2 sequences are SNHLY and FYNNEI. The CDR3 spans 13 residues. Between the trimmed V and J ends, which lost 3 bases and 6 bases, there was a span of 11 bases. DNA for the CDR3: TGTGCCAGCAGTGACAACATTGAAGCTGAAGCTTTCTTT. Translated: CASSDNIEAEAFF.

The CDR3 protein is CASNQGMNTGELFF. In DNA, the CDR3 is TGTGCCAGTAATCAGGGAATGAACACCGGGGAGCTGTTTTTT. The rearrangement joins TRBV19 to TRBJ2-2; perhaps TRBD1 as D (5 bases). V was pared by 7 bases and J by 1 base, with 10 bases between. This CDR3 has 14 amino acids. CDR1 and CDR2 from the germline V gene are LNHDA and SQIVND (reference sequence).

The rearrangement links TRBV7-3 to TRBJ1-2, with 9 bases fitting TRBD1. Germline V gene sequence: CDR1 SGHTA, CDR2 FQGTGA. The length of the CDR3 is 14 residues. Unmatched junction bases numbered 2, after V lost 2 bases and J lost 4 bases. The CDR3 DNA reads as TGTGCCAGCAGCTTACGGGACAGGGTCTATGGCTACACCTTC. Residues: CASSLRDRVYGYTF.

J is TRBJ2-7 and V is TRBV2, with 11 bases matching TRBD2. Germline V lookup: CDR1 SNHLY, CDR2 FYNNEI. The CDR3 is made up of 11 amino acids. J was trimmed by 13 bases and V by 6 bases; bases with no gene match: 5. The CDR3 bases are TGTGCCAGCAGCCTAGCGGGGGGCTGTTACTTC. Protein product: CASSLAGGCYF.

Here the CDR3 reads CASSLGGTGSYEQYF. The CDR3 DNA reads as TGCGCCAGCAGCTTGGGGGGGACAGGCTCCTACGAGCAGTACTTC. The chain combines TRBV5-1 with TRBJ2-7; 8 bases map to TRBD1. The CDR3 contains 15 residues. Germline V gene sequence: CDR1 SGHRS, CDR2 YFSETQ. Trimming removed 0 bases from V and 0 bases from J; junction bases left unmatched: 2.

V gene TRBV6-2 or TRBV6-3 combines with J gene TRBJ2-3; 8 bases are a match to TRBD2. Germline values: CDR1 MNHEY, CDR2 SVGEGT. This CDR3 is built from 21 residues. Trimming removed 0 bases from V and 0 bases from J; junction bases left unmatched: 17. CDR3 region: CASSYSGEVAGRSSSTDTQYF. CDR3 nucleotide sequence: TGTGCCAGCAGTTACTCGGGGGAAGTAGCGGGGCGATCTTCTAGCACAGATACGCAGTATTTT.

This chain joins TRBV5-1 and TRBJ1-5; TRBD1 matches 10 bases. This CDR3 spans 16 amino acids. The V segment lost 0 bases and the J segment 4 bases; nucleotides outside the gene matches: 4. Germline V gene sequence: CDR1 SGHRS, CDR2 YFSETQ. The CDR3 protein is CASSLGQGAPNQPQHF. CDR3 sequence (DNA): TGCGCCAGCAGCTTGGGACAGGGGGCTCCGAATCAGCCCCAGCATTTT.

This clone was found a few times. The rearrangement links TRBV13 to TRBJ2-2; TRBD1 might be the D (5 bases). The V end lost 5 bases, the J end lost 7 bases, and 20 bases lay between the germline ends. Germline V gene sequence: CDR1 PRHDT, CDR2 FYEKMQ (reference sequence). The CDR3 sequence is 16 residues long. As DNA, the CDR3 is TGTGCCAGCAGCCCCCGACAGACATTTTTGGTCGGGGAGCTGTTTTTT. Amino acids: CASSPRQTFLVGELFF. The full variable domain, in which reference TRBV13 and TRBJ2-2 provide the parts outside the CDR3, is AAGVIQSPRHLIKEKRETATLKCYPIPRHDTVYWYQQGPGQDPQFLISFYEKMQSDKGSIPDRFSAQQFSDYHSELNMSSLELGDSALYFCASSPRQTFLVGELFFGEGSRLTVL.

This clone has just a few counts. The rearrangement links TRBV3-1 (or the pseudogene TRBV3-2) to TRBJ1-1; D is perhaps TRBD1 (5 bases). This CDR3 comprises 14 residues. Germline CDR1 LGHDT, CDR2 YNNKEL (reference sequence). V lost 2 bases and J lost 9, with 16 bases in between. This CDR3 reads CASSQTQQGGKAFF. The CDR3 DNA is TGTGCCAGCAGCCAAACTCAGCAGGGAGGGAAAGCTTTCTTT.

DNA of the CDR3: TGTGCCAGCAGCCCAGACAGGGCCGACGGCTACACCTTC. Translation: CASSPDRADGYTF. The chain couples TRBV7-9 to TRBJ1-2; TRBD1 agrees at 7 bases. CDR1 and CDR2 (germline): SEHNR, FQNEAQ (reference sequence). The CDR3 runs to 13 residues. V lost 5 bases and J lost 8; bases outside the gene matches: 8.

The chain carries TRBV15 and TRBJ2-1; 7 nucleotides line up with TRBD1. Germline V gene sequence: CDR1 LNHNV, CDR2 YYDKDF (reference sequence). V gave up 3 bases and J gave up 5 bases; unmatched junction bases: 13. CDR3 size: 17 residues. The DNA of the CDR3 is TGTGCCACCAGCAGGGAAAAGTACAGGGGTATAAACAATGAGCAGTTCTTC. This encodes CATSREKYRGINNEQFF.